What follows are 19 T cell receptor beta chains derived from one specimen sequenced in a study of blood T cell repertoires in COVID-19. Assay: immunoSEQ multiplex PCR; the TCRdb copy retains only in-frame clones and omits some. The table includes under 450,000 clones, just over 90% detected once. Sample: PBMCs or T cells enriched from blood (not recorded which). The receptors shown here come from a woman aged 35 to 49 who had been exposed to COVID-19.

V is TRBV5-4 and J is TRBJ1-2; the D is unclear. The CDR3 extends over 12 amino acids. With 0 bases removed from V and 4 bases from J, the gap between germline ends came to 4 bases. CDR1 and CDR2 (germline): SGHNT, YYREEE (reference sequence). Written as DNA, the CDR3 is TGTGCCAGCAGCTTGGACGGCTATGGCTACACCTTC. The encoded protein is CASSLDGYGYTF.

CDR3 region: CASSVNVGGEQYF. The DNA of the CDR3 is TGTGCCAGCAGCGTAAATGTCGGGGGCGAGCAGTACTTC. The J gene is TRBJ2-7, the V gene TRBV9, with a weak D call TRBD2 (6 bases). Germline V gene sequence: CDR1 SGDLS, CDR2 YYNGEE. The CDR3 runs to 13 residues. The germline V and J ends were trimmed by 1 base and 6 bases, with 11 bases remaining between them.

CDR3 nucleotide sequence: TGCGCCAGCAGCTTGGCCGGGGGGCGCAGGACTGAAGCTTTCTTT. Protein: CASSLAGGRRTEAFF. The chain carries TRBV5-1 and TRBJ1-1; a possible D gene is TRBD1 (6 bases). The CDR3 covers 15 residues. Trimming took 0 bases from V and 5 from J, leaving 14 bases between them. In germline, CDR1 is SGHRS, CDR2 YFSETQ.

CDR3 loop: CASSIQGTASEAFF. The CDR3 DNA sequence: TGTGCCAGTAGTATACAAGGGACAGCCTCTGAAGCTTTCTTT. The chain joins TRBV19 to TRBJ1-1; 7 bases map to TRBD1. The V and J ends lost 2 bases and 6 bases, in that order; junction bases with no gene match: 6. Germline CDR1 reads LNHDA; CDR2 reads SQIVND (reference sequence). The length of the CDR3 is 14 residues. Variable domain in full (rest from reference TRBV19 and TRBJ1-1): DGGITQSPKYLFRKEGQNVTLSCEQNLNHDAMYWYRQDPGQGLRLIYYSQIVNDFQKGDIAEGYSVSREKKESFPLTVTSAQKNPTAFYLCASSIQGTASEAFFGQGTRLTVV.

As to this clone: Other DNA sequences within the sample encode an identical CDR3. V gene TRBV7-9 combines with J gene TRBJ1-1; D gene uncertain. The germline CDR1 and CDR2 sequences are SEHNR and FQNEAQ (reference sequence). Trimming left V 3 bases short and J 0 bases short, with 8 bases between. This CDR3 has 14 amino acids. The CDR3 region has the DNA TGTGCCAGCAGCTTCCGGGGTTTGAACACTGAAGCTTTCTTT. Translated: CASSFRGLNTEAFF.

The chain couples TRBV7-3 to TRBJ1-6, with D perhaps TRBD1 (5 bases). From germline, CDR1 is SGHTA and CDR2 FQGTGA. Trimming took 3 bases from V and 5 from J, leaving 11 bases between them. This CDR3 is 15 amino acids long. CDR3 amino acids: CASSLGGVDNSPLHF. In DNA form, the CDR3 reads TGTGCCAGCAGCTTGGGAGGGGTTGATAATTCACCCCTCCACTTT.

This chain connects TRBV21-1 to TRBJ2-3; the table gives TRBD2 as D, unverified against the DNA. TRBV21-1 constitutes a pseudogene. The CDR3 is made up of 14 amino acids. The CDR3 nucleotides are TGTGCCAGCCTATCGGTCACCCACACAGATACGCAGTATTTT. Translation: CASLSVTHTDTQYF.

The CDR3 DNA sequence: TGTGCCAGCAGCTTAGCAGAAGCGTCAAGGTACAATGAGCAGTTCTTC. Protein: CASSLAEASRYNEQFF. The chain uses TRBV7-2 and TRBJ2-1; D gene ambiguous. The CDR3 has 16 residues. Per the germline V gene, CDR1 is SGHTA and CDR2 is FQGNSA. V lost 0 bases, J lost 4 bases, and 13 bases lay in between.

This chain joins TRBV2 and TRBJ1-3; the match to TRBD1 covers 8 bases. Per germline, CDR1 SNHLY and CDR2 FYNNEI. Unmatched junction bases numbered 3, after V lost 6 bases and J lost 2 bases. The CDR3 spans 14 residues. The CDR3: CASSKTGAGNTIYF. As DNA, the CDR3 is TGTGCCAGCAGCAAGACAGGGGCTGGAAACACCATATATTTT.

The chain employs TRBV5-1 and TRBJ1-4, with TRBD1 matching over 10 bases. CDR1 SGHRS and CDR2 YFSETQ come from the germline V gene. The CDR3 loop spans 15 amino acids. Losses at the gene ends were 4 bases for V and 8 bases for J; bases not matched to a gene: 8. The CDR3 region is CASSKRQGAGEKLFF. DNA of the CDR3: TGCGCCAGCAGCAAAAGACAGGGGGCGGGCGAAAAACTGTTTTTT.

The V gene is TRBV18, the J gene TRBJ2-7; possible D gene TRBD1, 6 bases. The V end was cut by 3 bases, the J end by 3 bases, with 18 bases between. Germline V lookup: CDR1 KGHSH, CDR2 LQKENI. CDR3 size: 16 residues. CDR3 in DNA: TGTGCCAGCTCACCGGAACAGGGAAGTGTCGGCTACGAGCAGTACTTC. Amino acids: CASSPEQGSVGYEQYF.

The V gene is TRBV27, the J gene TRBJ2-3; the D is unclear. The CDR3 spans 13 residues. Trimming removed 5 bases at V and 2 bases at J, with 8 bases between. Germline values: CDR1 MNHEY, CDR2 SMNVEV (reference sequence). Here the CDR3 reads CASSPPYTDTQYF. CDR3 in DNA: TGTGCCAGCAGTCCCCCTTACACAGATACGCAGTATTTT.

V gene TRBV7-6 combines with J gene TRBJ1-2; 9 bases are a match to TRBD1. Germline assignment: CDR1 SGHVS and CDR2 FNYEAQ. The CDR3 runs 14 residues. J gave up 4 bases and V 5 bases, and 5 bases lay outside the gene matches. Here the CDR3 reads CASSGGQGLYGYTF. CDR3 sequence (DNA): TGTGCCAGCAGCGGGGGACAGGGCCTCTATGGCTACACCTTC.

The V gene is TRBV19, the J gene TRBJ2-2; no definite D call. V shed 9 bases and J shed 4 bases, with 18 bases lying between them. CDR3 length: 15 residues. Germline CDR1 and CDR2: LNHDA and SQIVND (reference sequence). CDR3 residues: CASQLGQLGTGELFF. CDR3 DNA sequence: TGTGCCAGCCAGCTTGGGCAGCTGGGCACCGGGGAGCTGTTTTTT.

This clone was recorded once. The genes are TRBV7-6 and TRBJ1-5; D call uncertain. The V end was cut by 4 bases, the J end by 5 bases, with 12 bases between. The germline gives CDR1 SGHVS, CDR2 FNYEAQ. The CDR3 consists of 14 residues. The CDR3 reads CASSSGGGDQPQHF. As DNA, the CDR3 is TGTGCCAGCAGCTCGGGAGGAGGTGATCAGCCCCAGCATTTT. The full variable domain, rest sourced from reference TRBV7-6 and TRBJ1-5, is GAGVSQSPRYKVTKRGQDVALRCDPISGHVSLYWYRQALGQGPEFLTYFNYEAQQDKSGLPNDRFSAERPEGSISTLTIQRTEQRDSAMYRCASSSGGGDQPQHFGDGTRLSIL.

The rearrangement uses TRBV10-1 and TRBJ1-1; the D gene is possibly TRBD1 (5 bases). CDR1 WNHNN and CDR2 SYGVQD come from the germline V gene (reference sequence). This CDR3 spans 11 amino acids. The V and J ends lost 8 bases and 8 bases respectively, with 12 bases between them. This CDR3 reads CASGGLGEAFF. CDR3 DNA sequence: TGCGCCAGCGGGGGGTTGGGCGAAGCTTTCTTT.

This sequence joins TRBV27 and TRBJ2-5; a possible D gene is TRBD1 (6 bases). CDR3 size: 15 residues. V was clipped by 2 bases and J by 4 bases, with 14 bases between them. CDR1 MNHEY and CDR2 SMNVEV come from the germline V gene (reference sequence). The CDR3 sequence: CASSLLGASVETQYF. CDR3 coding DNA: TGTGCCAGCAGTTTACTGGGGGCCTCCGTAGAGACCCAGTACTTC.

This rearrangement joins TRBV7-6 to TRBJ2-3; 7 nucleotides align to TRBD1. The CDR3 has 14 residues. Germline V CDR1 and CDR2: SGHVS, FNYEAQ. The V segment lost 5 bases and the J segment 5 bases; nucleotides outside the gene matches: 7. CDR3 sequence: CASSPDRDGDTQYF. CDR3 nucleotides: TGTGCCAGCAGCCCCGACAGGGACGGAGATACGCAGTATTTT. Full variable domain (rest looked up from reference TRBV7-6 and TRBJ2-3): GAGVSQSPRYKVTKRGQDVALRCDPISGHVSLYWYRQALGQGPEFLTYFNYEAQQDKSGLPNDRFSAERPEGSISTLTIQRTEQRDSAMYRCASSPDRDGDTQYFGPGTRLTVL.

The genes are TRBV2 and TRBJ1-4; possible D gene TRBD1, 6 bases. Trimming took off 10 bases at V and 8 bases at J, with 20 bases between the two ends. Germline V CDR1 and CDR2: SNHLY, FYNNEI. This CDR3 contains 14 residues. The CDR3 DNA sequence: TGTGCCACAATGTCCCAGGGGTTGGGCGAAAAACTGTTTTTT. Amino acid sequence: CATMSQGLGEKLFF.